Detailed here is one T cell receptor beta chain. Its matching antigen is unknown. There are 15 residues in the CDR3. Germline CDR1 and CDR2: KGHSH and LQKENI. Trimming removed 4 bases from V and 7 bases from J, with 17 bases in between. The data were taken from a study of beta chain features in type 1 diabetes. Overall study findings and caveats: Amplification by PCR could prefer shorter templates, with the same effect in patients and controls. When Type 1 diabetes patients were examined, their TCRB CDR3s proved moderately but significantly shorter in all four CD4+ subsets. cDNA sequencing could over-represent cells with high TCR expression.

Every bit of the isolated RNA underwent reverse transcription, so sequencing read expressed TCRB transcripts. The protocol was immunoSEQ multiplex PCR, while the TCRdb copy is restricted to in-frame clones and leaves out a portion. The sample yields about 16,000 clones, approximately 50% seen once. V usage is TRBV18 and J usage is TRBJ2-1; weak D call: TRBD2 (7 bases). The sequencing sample was made of stem cell memory CD4+ T cells from blood. The receptor's source is a young woman in good health. DNA for the CDR3: TGTGCCAGCTCACGGGACTACGGGGGCCGGAATGAGCAGTTCTTC. This encodes CASSRDYGGRNEQFF.